The subject of this entry is one T cell receptor beta chain. This specimen belongs to a study of blood T cell repertoires in COVID-19. On the study more broadly: PBMCs, B-cell-depleted T cells, or T cells provided the cDNA or gDNA that made up the material.

Here immunoSEQ multiplex PCR was the method, and the copy in TCRdb shows in-frame clones only, minus some. The sample yields under 300,000 clones, roughly 80% seen once. Germline V gene sequence: CDR1 MNHEY, CDR2 SVGAGI. This CDR3 comprises 15 residues. V lost 2 bases, J lost 5 bases, and 7 bases stayed unmatched. This receptor was obtained from a woman of 80 years or more with active or convalescent COVID-19. The sample comprised peripheral blood. The chain couples TRBV6-5 to TRBJ2-3, with 7 bases aligning to TRBD1. The CDR3 DNA reads TGTGCCAGCAGTTACCGACAGGGAATCGGAGATACGCAGTATTTT. Translated: CASSYRQGIGDTQYF.